This TCR beta chain was recorded in a study of cytomegalovirus exposure and HLA in healthy donors. Background on the study: A previous analysis identified fewer than 130 million unique TCR beta sequences derived from some 170 million T cells. Study-wide points: Through in vitro validation, three CMV-associated chains were shown to be specific for CMV antigens. Being productive about 90% or about 30% of the time was typical of most TCR beta V segments in an earlier analysis.

The V end lost 5 bases, the J end lost 5 bases, and 6 bases lay between the germline ends. This CDR3 has 11 amino acids. Germline values: CDR1 MNHEY, CDR2 SVGAGI. A remark on this clone: Its matching antigen is unknown.

A multiplex PCR was run with 60 Vbeta primers and 13 Jbeta primers. The assay was immunoSEQ multiplex PCR, and TCRdb's table has in-frame clones only and misses some. The data contain under 200,000 clones, 65% to 90% of them singletons. The TCR was taken from a human donor in good health. The sample consisted of PBMCs. The V call is TRBV6-5, the J call TRBJ1-1; no clear D. The CDR3 loop reads CASSPGTEAFF. The CDR3 nucleotides are TGTGCCAGCAGTCCGGGGACTGAAGCTTTCTTT.